Each of the 2 T cell receptor beta chains below was sequenced from the same sample in a study of T cells in Graves' hyperthyroidism and ophthalmopathy. Amplification of TCR beta CDR3 regions used RNA as the template. Using the HTBI primer set, a first-round RT-PCR was run on the TCR CDR3. TCRdb reprocessed the multiplex PCR reads via MiXCR and lists one record per CDR3 protein. The sample consists of hundreds of thousands of distinct CDR3 sequences, around 22% of them appearing once. Sequenced: blood. The origin of the receptors is a woman under 40 with Graves' ophthalmopathy.

In this sample, this clonotype turned up once. The CDR3 DNA sequence: TGTGCCAGCAGCTTAGAATCTAGTGGCTACACCTTC. It yields the protein CASSLESSGYTF. The rearrangement uses TRBV11-2 and TRBJ1-2; D remains unclear. Germline-derived CDR1 and CDR2 are SGHAT and FQNNGV. This CDR3 spans 12 amino acids. V was trimmed by 0 bases and J by 7 bases, leaving 6 bases between them.

This clonotype was seen many times. The chain carries TRBV7-8 and TRBJ1-6, with 8 bases identical to TRBD1. Per germline, CDR1 SGHVS and CDR2 FQNEAQ. Trimming at V came to 7 bases and at J to 9 bases, leaving 8 bases not matched to a gene. The CDR3 covers 14 residues. The CDR3 spells CASTLDRVGSPLHF. CDR3 nucleotide sequence: TGTGCCAGCACCCTGGACAGGGTTGGTTCACCCCTCCACTTT.